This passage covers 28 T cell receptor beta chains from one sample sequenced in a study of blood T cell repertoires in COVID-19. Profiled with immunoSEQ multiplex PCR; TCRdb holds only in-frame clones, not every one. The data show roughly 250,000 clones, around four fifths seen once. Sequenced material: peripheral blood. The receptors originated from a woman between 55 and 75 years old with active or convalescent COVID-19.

The CDR3 DNA reads as TGTGCCAGCAGTGAAAATACGAGGGCGAGGCTAGCTAACTATGGCTACACCTTC. Residues: CASSENTRARLANYGYTF. This chain links TRBV6-1 with TRBJ1-2; D not certain. V lost 2 bases to trimming and J lost 0 bases, with 19 bases between them. CDR3 length: 18 amino acids. Germline V lookup: CDR1 MNHNS, CDR2 SASEGT.

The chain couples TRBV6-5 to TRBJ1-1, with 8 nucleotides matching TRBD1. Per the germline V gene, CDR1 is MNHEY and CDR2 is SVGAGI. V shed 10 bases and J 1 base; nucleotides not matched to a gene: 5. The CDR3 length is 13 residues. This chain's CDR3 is CATRTGQNTEAFF. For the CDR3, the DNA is TGTGCCACCAGGACAGGGCAGAACACTGAAGCTTTCTTT.

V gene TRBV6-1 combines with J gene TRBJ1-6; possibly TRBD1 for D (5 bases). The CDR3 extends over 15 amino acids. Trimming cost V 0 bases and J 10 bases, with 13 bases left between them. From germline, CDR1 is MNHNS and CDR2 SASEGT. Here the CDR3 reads CASSEAGGDRSPLHF. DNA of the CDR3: TGTGCCAGCAGTGAAGCTGGAGGGGATAGGTCACCCCTCCACTTT.

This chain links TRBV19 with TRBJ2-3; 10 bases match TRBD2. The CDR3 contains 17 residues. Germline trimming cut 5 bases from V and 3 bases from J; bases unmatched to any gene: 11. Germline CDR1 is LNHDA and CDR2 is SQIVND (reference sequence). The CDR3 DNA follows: TGTGCCAGTAGTCCCATAGCGGGGGGCCTGTCGACAGATACGCAGTATTTT. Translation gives CASSPIAGGLSTDTQYF.

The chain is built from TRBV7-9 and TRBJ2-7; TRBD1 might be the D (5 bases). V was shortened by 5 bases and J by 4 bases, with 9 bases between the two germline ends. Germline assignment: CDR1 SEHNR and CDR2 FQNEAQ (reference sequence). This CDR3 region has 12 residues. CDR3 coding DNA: TGTGCCAGCAGCCGGCAGGGTTACGAGCAGTACTTC. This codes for CASSRQGYEQYF.

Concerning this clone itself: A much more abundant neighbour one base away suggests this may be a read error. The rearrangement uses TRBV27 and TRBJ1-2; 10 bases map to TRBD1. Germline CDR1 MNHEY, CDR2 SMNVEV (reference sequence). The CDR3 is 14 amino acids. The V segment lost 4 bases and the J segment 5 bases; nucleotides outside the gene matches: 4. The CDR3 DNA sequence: TGTGCCAGCAGTTCCCGGGACAGGGGATATGGCTACACCTTC. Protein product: CASSSRDRGYGYTF.

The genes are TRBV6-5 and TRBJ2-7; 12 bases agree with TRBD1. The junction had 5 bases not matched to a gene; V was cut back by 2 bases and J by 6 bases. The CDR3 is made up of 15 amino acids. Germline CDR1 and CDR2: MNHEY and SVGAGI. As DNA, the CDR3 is TGTGCCAGCAGTTACGATAGGGACAGGGGGCGCGAGCAGTACTTC. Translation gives CASSYDRDRGREQYF.

For the CDR3, the DNA is TGTGCCACCAGCAAAGGACAGGGCCAGATTCAGCCCCAGCATTTT. It encodes CATSKGQGQIQPQHF. J is TRBJ1-5 and V is TRBV15, with TRBD1 matching over 8 bases. CDR3 length equals 15 residues. Germline loops: CDR1 LNHNV, CDR2 YYDKDF (reference sequence). V lost 4 bases, J lost 6 bases, and 8 bases stayed unmatched.

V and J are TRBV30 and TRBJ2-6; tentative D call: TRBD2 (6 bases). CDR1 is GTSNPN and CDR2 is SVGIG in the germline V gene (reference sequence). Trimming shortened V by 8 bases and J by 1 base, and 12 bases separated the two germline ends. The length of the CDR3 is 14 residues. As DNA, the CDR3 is TGTGCCGGGGACCGGGAGTCTGGGGCCAACGTCCTGACTTTC. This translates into CAGDRESGANVLTF.

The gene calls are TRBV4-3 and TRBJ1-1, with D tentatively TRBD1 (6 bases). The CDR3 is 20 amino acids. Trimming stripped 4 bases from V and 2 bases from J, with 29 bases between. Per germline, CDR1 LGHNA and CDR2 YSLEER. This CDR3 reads CASSRELFGGGLVFNTEAFF. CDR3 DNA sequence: TGCGCCAGCAGCCGAGAGCTGTTCGGGGGGGGGCTCGTTTTTAACACTGAAGCTTTCTTT.

In nucleotides, the CDR3 is TGCGCCAGCAGCCCCCGGGTTAATTCACCCCTCCACTTT. Residues: CASSPRVNSPLHF. V usage is TRBV5-1 and J usage is TRBJ1-6; D remains ambiguous. Germline-derived CDR1 and CDR2 are SGHRS and YFSETQ. The ends were cut back, 4 bases at V and 6 bases at J, with 8 bases in the middle. The CDR3 runs 13 residues.

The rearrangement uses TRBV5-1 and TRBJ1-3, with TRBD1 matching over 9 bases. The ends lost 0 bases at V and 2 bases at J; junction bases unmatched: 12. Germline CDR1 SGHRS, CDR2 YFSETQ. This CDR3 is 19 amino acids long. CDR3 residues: CASSLGTGGAMDAGNTIYF. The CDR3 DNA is TGCGCCAGCAGCTTGGGAACAGGGGGCGCGATGGACGCTGGAAACACCATATATTTT.

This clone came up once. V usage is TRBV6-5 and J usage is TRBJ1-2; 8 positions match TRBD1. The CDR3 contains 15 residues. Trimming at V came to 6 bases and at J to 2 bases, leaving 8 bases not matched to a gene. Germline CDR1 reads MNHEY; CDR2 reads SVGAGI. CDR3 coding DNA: TGTGCCAGCAGGGCCGGACAGGGCTTGAACTATGGCTACACCTTC. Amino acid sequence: CASRAGQGLNYGYTF.

The CDR3 reads CASSRQGYQETQYF. CDR3 nucleotide sequence: TGTGCCAGCAGTAGACAGGGGTACCAAGAGACCCAGTACTTC. The chain recombines TRBV7-9 with TRBJ2-5; TRBD1 aligns across 8 bases. V lost 6 bases to trimming and J lost 0 bases; unmatched junction nucleotides: 3. This CDR3 contains 14 residues. Germline CDR1 is SEHNR and CDR2 is FQNEAQ (reference sequence).

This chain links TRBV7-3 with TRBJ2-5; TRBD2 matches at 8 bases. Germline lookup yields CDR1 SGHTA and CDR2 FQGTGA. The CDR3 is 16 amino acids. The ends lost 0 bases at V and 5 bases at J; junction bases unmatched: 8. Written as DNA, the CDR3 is TGTGCCAGCAGCTTAACTCTTAGGCGGGGGGAGGAGACCCAGTACTTC. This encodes CASSLTLRRGEETQYF.

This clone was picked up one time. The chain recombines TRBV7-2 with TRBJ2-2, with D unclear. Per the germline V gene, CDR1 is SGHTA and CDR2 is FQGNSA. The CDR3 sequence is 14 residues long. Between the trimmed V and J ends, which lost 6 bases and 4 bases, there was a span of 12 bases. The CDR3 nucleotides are TGTGCCAGCAGTCAATCGTCCAGCACCGGGGAGCTGTTTTTT. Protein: CASSQSSSTGELFF.

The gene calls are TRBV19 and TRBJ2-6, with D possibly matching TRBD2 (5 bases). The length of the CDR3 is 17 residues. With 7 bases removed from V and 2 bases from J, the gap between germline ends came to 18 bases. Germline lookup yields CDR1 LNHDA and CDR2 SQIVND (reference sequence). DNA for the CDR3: TGTGCCAGTATCGGGGTACTGGGCGCTGCTGGGGCCAACGTCCTGACTTTC. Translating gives CASIGVLGAAGANVLTF. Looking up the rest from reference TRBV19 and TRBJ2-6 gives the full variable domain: DGGITQSPKYLFRKEGQNVTLSCEQNLNHDAMYWYRQDPGQGLRLIYYSQIVNDFQKGDIAEGYSVSREKKESFPLTVTSAQKNPTAFYLCASIGVLGAAGANVLTFGAGSRLTVL.

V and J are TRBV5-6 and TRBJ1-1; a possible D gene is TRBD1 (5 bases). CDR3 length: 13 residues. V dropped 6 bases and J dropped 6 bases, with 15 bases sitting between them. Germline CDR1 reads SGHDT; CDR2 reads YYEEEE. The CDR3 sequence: CASTPGWGAEAFF. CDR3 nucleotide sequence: TGTGCCAGCACCCCCGGGTGGGGCGCTGAAGCTTTCTTT.

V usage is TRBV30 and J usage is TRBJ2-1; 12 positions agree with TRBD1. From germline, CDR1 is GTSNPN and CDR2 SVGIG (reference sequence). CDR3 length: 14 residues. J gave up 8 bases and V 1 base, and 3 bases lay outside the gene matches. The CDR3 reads CAWSDGTGGDEQFF. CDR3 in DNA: TGTGCCTGGAGTGACGGGACAGGGGGCGATGAGCAGTTCTTC.

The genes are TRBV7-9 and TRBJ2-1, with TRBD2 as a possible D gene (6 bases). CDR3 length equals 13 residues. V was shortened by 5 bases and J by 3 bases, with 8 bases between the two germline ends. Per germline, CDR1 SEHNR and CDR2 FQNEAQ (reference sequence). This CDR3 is CASSGGYYNEQFF. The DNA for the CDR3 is TGTGCCAGCAGCGGGGGGTACTACAATGAGCAGTTCTTC.

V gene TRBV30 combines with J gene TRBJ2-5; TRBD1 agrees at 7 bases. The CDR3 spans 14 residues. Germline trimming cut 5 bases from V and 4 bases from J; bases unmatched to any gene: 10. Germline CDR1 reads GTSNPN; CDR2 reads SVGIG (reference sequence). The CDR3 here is CAWQGVVVGETQYF. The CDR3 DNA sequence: TGTGCCTGGCAGGGGGTCGTTGTAGGAGAGACCCAGTACTTC.

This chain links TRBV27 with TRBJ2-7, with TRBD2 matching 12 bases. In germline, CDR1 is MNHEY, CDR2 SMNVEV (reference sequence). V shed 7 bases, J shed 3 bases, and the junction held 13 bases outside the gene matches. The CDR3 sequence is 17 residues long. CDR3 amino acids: CASTLLAGGLSRYEQYF. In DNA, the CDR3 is TGTGCCAGCACCCTACTAGCGGGGGGCCTCTCCCGCTACGAGCAGTACTTC.

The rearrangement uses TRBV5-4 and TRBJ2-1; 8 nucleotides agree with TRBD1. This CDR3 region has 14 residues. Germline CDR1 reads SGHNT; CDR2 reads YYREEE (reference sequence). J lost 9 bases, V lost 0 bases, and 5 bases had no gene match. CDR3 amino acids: CASSLASGGAEQFF. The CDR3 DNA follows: TGTGCCAGCAGCTTGGCCTCAGGGGGCGCTGAGCAGTTCTTC.

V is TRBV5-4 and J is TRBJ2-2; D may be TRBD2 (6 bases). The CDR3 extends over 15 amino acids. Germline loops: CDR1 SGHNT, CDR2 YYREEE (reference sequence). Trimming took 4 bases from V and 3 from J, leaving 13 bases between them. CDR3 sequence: CASSREGDYTGELFF. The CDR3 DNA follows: TGTGCCAGCAGCAGAGAAGGGGACTACACCGGGGAGCTGTTTTTT.

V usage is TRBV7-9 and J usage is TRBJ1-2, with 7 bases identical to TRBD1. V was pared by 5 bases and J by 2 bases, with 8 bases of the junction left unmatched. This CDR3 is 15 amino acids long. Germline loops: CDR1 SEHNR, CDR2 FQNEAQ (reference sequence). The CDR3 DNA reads TGTGCCAGCAGCCGAACGGACAGGATGAACTATGGCTACACCTTC. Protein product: CASSRTDRMNYGYTF. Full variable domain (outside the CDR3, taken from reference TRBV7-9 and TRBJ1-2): DTGVSQNPRHKITKRGQNVTFRCDPISEHNRLYWYRQTLGQGPEFLTYFQNEAQLEKSRLLSDRFSAERPKGSFSTLEIQRTEQGDSAMYLCASSRTDRMNYGYTFGSGTRLTVV.

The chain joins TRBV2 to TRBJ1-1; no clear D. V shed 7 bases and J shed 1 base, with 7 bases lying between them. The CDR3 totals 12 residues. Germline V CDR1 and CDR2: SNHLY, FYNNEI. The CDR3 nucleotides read TGTGCCAGCAATCGCGAGAACACTGAAGCTTTCTTT. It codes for CASNRENTEAFF.

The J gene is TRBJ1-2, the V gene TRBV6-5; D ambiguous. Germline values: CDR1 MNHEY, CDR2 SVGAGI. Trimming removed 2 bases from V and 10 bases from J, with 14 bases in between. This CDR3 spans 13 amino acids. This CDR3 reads CASSYTASLYYTF. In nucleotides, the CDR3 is TGTGCCAGCAGTTACACCGCGAGTCTGTACTACACCTTC.

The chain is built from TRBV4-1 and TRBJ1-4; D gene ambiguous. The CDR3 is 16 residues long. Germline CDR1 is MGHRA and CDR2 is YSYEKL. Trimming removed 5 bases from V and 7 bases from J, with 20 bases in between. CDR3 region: CASSYSHDPGSEKLFF. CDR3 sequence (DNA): TGCGCCAGCAGCTATAGCCACGACCCCGGTAGTGAAAAACTGTTTTTT.